The source of this T cell receptor beta chain is a study of T cell repertoires in cytomegalovirus infection. For the study at large: Matching HLA type and CMV infection were both indicated by public TCR beta signatures.

This clonotype came up many times. Its antigen is not identified. Trimming at V came to 6 bases and at J to 6 bases, leaving 10 bases not matched to a gene. The CDR3 covers 15 residues. The germline CDR1 and CDR2 sequences are MNHEY and SVGAGI. TCRdb called the reads again in MiXCR, with one record for every CDR3 protein. The sample records roughly 600,000 distinct CDR3 sequences, less than 25% being singletons. Whole-study findings and limits: Totalled public TCR beta family frequency picked out people who carried CMV plus the relevant HLA. In two of eight donors, the top clonotype was HLA-C-restricted CMV-specific.

This chain joins TRBV6-5 and TRBJ1-2, with 10 bases that match TRBD1. Sequencing input: CD8+ T cells from PBMCs. The origin of this receptor is a human donor in good health (CMV status not recorded). Some clones in this sample may be carry-over from other donors' samples. The CDR3: CASSTSGTGVDGYTF. The CDR3 nucleotides read TGTGCCAGCAGCACTTCTGGGACAGGGGTCGATGGCTACACCTTC.